The next 25 T cell receptor beta chains were all read from a single sample in a study of blood T cell repertoires in COVID-19 (dated by TCRdb to 2018 to 2021). The library was built by means of the immunoSEQ multiplex PCR assay. TCRdb's version of the immuneACCESS table is confined to in-frame rearrangements and falls short of the full clone set. An unresolved V gene accounts for under half of the shortfall where checked; the remainder is of unknown origin. Here the sample has 220,000 or so clones; 70% to 90% occur a single time. The ten largest make up 2.9% of the sample. Sequenced: peripheral blood. The receptor source for this set is a middle-aged man who had recovered from COVID-19.

This clone was counted at least ten times. In DNA form, the CDR3 reads TGTGCCAGCAGTTTAGTAGCGGGCCACTACGAGCAGTACTTC. Its translation is CASSLVAGHYEQYF. The V call is TRBV28, the J call TRBJ2-7; TRBD2 aligns across 7 bases. Losses at the gene ends were 2 bases for V and 3 bases for J; bases not matched to a gene: 4. This CDR3 contains 14 residues. Per germline, CDR1 MDHEN and CDR2 SYDVKM.

In its sample, this clone was seen a few times. J is TRBJ1-1 and V is TRBV29-1; 9 bases fit TRBD1. The CDR3 is made up of 14 amino acids. In germline, CDR1 is SQVTM, CDR2 ANQGSEA. V was clipped by 4 bases and J by 5 bases; unmatched bases: 8. CDR3 in amino acids: CSVGTGTGLTEAFF. CDR3 nucleotides: TGCAGCGTTGGGACCGGGACAGGGTTAACTGAAGCTTTCTTT.

The table lists this clone with a count of one. This sequence joins TRBV11-2 and TRBJ2-3; 11 bases are a match to TRBD2. After removal of 1 base from V and 6 bases from J, the junction contained 3 bases not matched to a gene. The CDR3 has 15 amino acids. CDR1 SGHAT and CDR2 FQNNGV come from the germline V gene. CDR3 sequence: CASSLGASGGDTQYF. The CDR3 DNA reads TGTGCCAGCAGCTTAGGGGCTAGCGGGGGGGATACGCAGTATTTT.

The genes are TRBV29-1 and TRBJ1-2; D is undetermined. Trimming took 7 bases from V and 4 from J, leaving 10 bases between them. The CDR3 contains 11 residues. Per the germline V gene, CDR1 is SQVTM and CDR2 is ANQGSEA. Written as DNA, the CDR3 is TGCAGCGGCGAGGGAGGCTATGGCTACACCTTC. Translating gives CSGEGGYGYTF.

CDR3 DNA sequence: TGTGCCAGAAGCTTAGAAGTACCGGGACTAGCGCCTATTCTAGCCAAAAACATTCAGTACTTC. This codes for CARSLEVPGLAPILAKNIQYF. The V call is TRBV7-5, the J call TRBJ2-4; the table's D call of TRBD2 was not tested on the DNA. TRBV7-5 is labeled a pseudogene. The CDR3 covers 21 residues.

The chain links TRBV23-1 to TRBJ1-6; D perhaps matches TRBD1 (5 bases). TRBV23-1 is an ORF; its function is uncertain. The V end lost 0 bases, the J end lost 0 bases, and 18 bases lay between the germline ends. CDR3 length: 20 residues. CDR3: CASSQSSKTTDSSYNSPLHF. CDR3 in DNA: TGCGCCAGCAGTCAATCCTCCAAAACGACAGATAGCTCCTATAATTCACCCCTCCACTTT.

This clone was recorded only once. The gene calls are TRBV24-1 and TRBJ2-1, with 9 positions matching TRBD2. The germline V gene encodes CDR1 KGHDR and CDR2 SFDVKD. The junction had 11 bases not matched to a gene; V was cut back by 8 bases and J by 7 bases. The CDR3 is made up of 15 amino acids. CDR3 amino acids: CATTPGSGRNNEQFF. The CDR3 region has the DNA TGTGCCACCACTCCGGGAAGCGGGAGGAATAATGAGCAGTTCTTC.

The chain uses TRBV30 and TRBJ1-2; D possibly corresponds to TRBD1 (5 bases). Trimming shortened V by 0 bases and J by 3 bases, and 11 bases separated the two germline ends. Germline CDR1 and CDR2: GTSNPN and SVGIG (reference sequence). This CDR3 spans 14 amino acids. CDR3 sequence (DNA): TGTGCCTGGAGTGTGAAAGGGGCAGACTATGGCTACACCTTC. Encoded protein: CAWSVKGADYGYTF.

This clone has just one count. V and J are TRBV4-1 and TRBJ2-7; D is undetermined. CDR3 length: 16 amino acids. V shed 0 bases and J shed 0 bases, with 12 bases lying between them. Germline V gives CDR1 MGHRA, CDR2 YSYEKL. The CDR3 spells CASSQEMAASSYEQYF. The CDR3, as DNA: TGCGCCAGCAGCCAAGAGATGGCCGCTAGCTCCTACGAGCAGTACTTC.

V gene TRBV27 combines with J gene TRBJ2-7, with 12 positions matching TRBD2. CDR1 MNHEY and CDR2 SMNVEV come from the germline V gene (reference sequence). V shed 8 bases and J 1 base; nucleotides not matched to a gene: 3. The CDR3 has 14 residues. CDR3 amino acids: CASGGLAGSYEQYF. The CDR3 DNA is TGTGCCAGCGGAGGACTAGCGGGATCCTACGAGCAGTACTTC.

This clone was counted between two and nine times. V gene TRBV24-1 combines with J gene TRBJ2-1; 11 nucleotides align to TRBD2. V trimming: 5 bases; J trimming: 3 bases; junction bases outside the gene matches: 14. Germline V CDR1 and CDR2: KGHDR, SFDVKD. This CDR3 region has 19 residues. In DNA, the CDR3 is TGTGCCACCAGTGGCCCGACGGGACTAGCGGATTTACGCTACAATGAGCAGTTCTTC. It encodes CATSGPTGLADLRYNEQFF.

Ten or more counts support this clone. The chain combines TRBV7-2 with TRBJ1-1; D perhaps matches TRBD1 (5 bases). Per the germline V gene, CDR1 is SGHTA and CDR2 is FQGNSA. This CDR3 is built from 15 residues. V shed 3 bases and J shed 3 bases, with 14 bases lying between them. CDR3 in amino acids: CASSLVWARDTEAFF. CDR3 coding DNA: TGTGCCAGCAGCTTGGTTTGGGCCAGGGACACTGAAGCTTTCTTT.

The chain recombines TRBV6-5 with TRBJ2-7; D gene ambiguous. V was pared by 7 bases and J by 4 bases, with 14 bases between. The CDR3 consists of 13 residues. Germline CDR1 and CDR2: MNHEY and SVGAGI. CDR3 in amino acids: CASTQGDGYEQYF. In nucleotides, the CDR3 is TGTGCCAGCACCCAAGGCGACGGGTACGAGCAGTACTTC.

The chain joins TRBV5-1 to TRBJ2-3; 9 nucleotides agree with TRBD2. CDR3 length equals 17 residues. J lost 4 bases, V lost 0 bases, and 9 bases had no gene match. Germline CDR1 reads SGHRS; CDR2 reads YFSETQ. In DNA, the CDR3 is TGCGCCAGCAGCTTGGGACAGGTAGCGGGAGTATCAGATACGCAGTATTTT. Translated, it gives CASSLGQVAGVSDTQYF.

The chain combines TRBV2 with TRBJ1-4, with D perhaps TRBD1 (6 bases). This CDR3 spans 13 amino acids. Germline CDR1 and CDR2: SNHLY and FYNNEI. The V end lost 8 bases, the J end lost 6 bases, and 13 bases lay between the germline ends. The CDR3 loop reads CASHVGAYEKLFF. CDR3 DNA: TGTGCCAGCCACGTGGGGGCGTATGAAAAACTGTTTTTT.

The rearrangement uses TRBV7-8 and TRBJ2-2, with 7 bases fitting TRBD1. The CDR3 extends over 17 amino acids. The trim removed 5 bases at V and 2 bases at J, leaving 11 bases unmatched. Germline V gene lookup returns CDR1 SGHVS and CDR2 FQNEAQ. CDR3 sequence: CASSLGKGQTNTGELFF. CDR3 DNA sequence: TGTGCCAGCAGCCTCGGGAAGGGACAGACCAACACCGGGGAGCTGTTTTTT.

This clone appeared a few times. The J gene is TRBJ2-3, the V gene TRBV14; the match to TRBD2 covers 8 bases. The CDR3 is 16 amino acids. V dropped 1 base and J dropped 7; count of bases not matched to a gene: 10. From germline, CDR1 is SGHDN and CDR2 FVKESK. In DNA form, the CDR3 reads TGTGCCAGCAGCCAAGGCAAGTCGGGAGGGCCCTATACGCAGTATTTT. Translating it yields CASSQGKSGGPYTQYF.

This clone was recorded a few times. V usage is TRBV28 and J usage is TRBJ1-5; 7 nucleotides match TRBD1. The CDR3 is 16 amino acids. Per the germline V gene, CDR1 is MDHEN and CDR2 is SYDVKM. With V trimmed by 5 bases and J by 3 bases, 10 bases remained unmatched. DNA for the CDR3: TGTGCCAGCAGTAGGAATAAAGGGACAGTCAATCAGCCCCAGCATTTT. Encoded protein: CASSRNKGTVNQPQHF.

The chain links TRBV7-6 to TRBJ2-3; a weak D match, TRBD2 (6 bases). The CDR3 has 15 residues. The V and J ends lost 8 bases and 2 bases respectively, with 17 bases between them. From germline, CDR1 is SGHVS and CDR2 FNYEAQ. CDR3 loop: CASSTGTSDTDTQYF. CDR3 DNA sequence: TGTGCCAGCTCTACCGGGACTTCGGACACAGATACGCAGTATTTT.

The V gene is TRBV19, the J gene TRBJ2-1; a weak D match, TRBD2 (5 bases). The CDR3 length is 16 residues. Trimming stripped 4 bases from V and 7 bases from J, with 20 bases between. Germline V gene lookup returns CDR1 LNHDA and CDR2 SQIVND (reference sequence). The CDR3 nucleotides are TGTGCCAGTAGTACCCCCGGGTCCCCCAGAGGGAATGAGCAGTTCTTC. Translating gives CASSTPGSPRGNEQFF.

V and J are TRBV19 and TRBJ2-7; weak D call: TRBD1 (6 bases). The CDR3 contains 14 residues. Per the germline V gene, CDR1 is LNHDA and CDR2 is SQIVND (reference sequence). Trimming took 10 bases from V and 2 from J, leaving 18 bases between them. The CDR3 DNA sequence: TGTGCCACAACTTCGGGGACAAGTCCCTACGAGCAGTACTTC. Protein: CATTSGTSPYEQYF.

The chain employs TRBV29-1 and TRBJ2-7; 7 bases match TRBD1. Trimming at V came to 0 bases and at J to 4 bases, leaving 6 bases not matched to a gene. The CDR3 is made up of 14 amino acids. Germline CDR1 reads SQVTM; CDR2 reads ANQGSEA. CDR3 amino acids: CSVEDDRERYEQYF. In DNA form, the CDR3 reads TGCAGCGTTGAAGACGACAGGGAACGTTACGAGCAGTACTTC.

This clone was detected only once. The V call is TRBV28, the J call TRBJ1-5, with 7 bases that match TRBD1. This CDR3 has 15 amino acids. Germline assignment: CDR1 MDHEN and CDR2 SYDVKM. J was trimmed by 7 bases and V by 3 bases; bases with no gene match: 9. The CDR3 DNA sequence: TGTGCCAGCAGTTTTGCCGACAGGGATCGGCAGCCCCAGCATTTT. Protein sequence: CASSFADRDRQPQHF.

This rearrangement joins TRBV7-2 to TRBJ2-5; 11 nucleotides agree with TRBD2. CDR1 SGHTA and CDR2 FQGNSA come from the germline V gene. V lost 5 bases, J lost 5 bases, and 7 bases stayed unmatched. There are 15 residues in the CDR3. CDR3 DNA: TGTGCCAGCAGCCCGACTAGCGGGACAGGGGAGACCCAGTACTTC. Protein product: CASSPTSGTGETQYF. Full variable domain (missing parts from reference TRBV7-2 and TRBJ2-5): GAGVSQSPSNKVTEKGKDVELRCDPISGHTALYWYRQSLGQGLEFLIYFQGNSAPDKSGLPSDRFSAERTGGSVSTLTIQRTQQEDSAVYLCASSPTSGTGETQYFGPGTRLLVL.

This chain joins TRBV7-7 and TRBJ2-5; 8 bases line up with TRBD2. The CDR3 totals 14 residues. Germline CDR1 and CDR2: SSHAT and FNYEAQ (reference sequence). V lost 4 bases to trimming and J lost 4 bases; unmatched junction nucleotides: 5. CDR3 amino acids: CASSSGSGGETQYF. The CDR3 DNA follows: TGTGCCAGCAGCTCAGGGAGCGGGGGAGAGACCCAGTACTTC.